This is a list of T cell receptor beta chains from one sample in a study of beta chain features in type 1 diabetes. The assay was immunoSEQ multiplex PCR, and TCRdb's table has in-frame clones only and misses some. The sample shows over 100,000 clones, about two fifths of them seen only once. The sequencing input was stem cell memory CD4+ T cells from blood. These TCRs come from a woman between 18 and 30 years old in good health. Both conserved end residues are part of each CDR3. The D gene is left open where the match is weak. A clone size is listed for some rows: how often the clone was seen (once, few, many), or a class if it is expanded.

V gene: TRBV28
clone size: -
J gene: TRBJ1-1
D gene: -
CDR3 protein: CASSLWANPEAFF
CDR3 DNA: TGTGCCAGCAGTTTATGGGCCAACCCTGAAGCTTTCTTT

V gene: TRBV7-2
clone size: few
J gene: TRBJ2-3
D gene: TRBD2
CDR3 protein: CASSPGLGTDTQYF
CDR3 DNA: TGTGCCAGCAGCCCAGGACTAGGGACAGATACGCAGTATTTT

V gene: TRBV6-6
clone size: -
J gene: TRBJ1-4
D gene: -
CDR3 protein: CASSYSRFRREKLFF
CDR3 DNA: TGTGCCAGCAGTTACTCCCGTTTCCGTCGGGAAAAACTGTTTTTT

V gene: TRBV5-1
clone size: -
J gene: TRBJ2-7
D gene: TRBD1
CDR3 protein: CASSNGQAYSYEQYF
CDR3 DNA: TGCGCCAGCAGCAACGGACAGGCGTACTCCTACGAGCAGTACTTC

V gene: TRBV28
clone size: -
J gene: TRBJ1-2
D gene: -
CDR3 protein: CASRIMSTISGDGYTF
CDR3 DNA: TGTGCCAGCCGAATAATGTCTACAATATCGGGAGATGGCTACACCTTC

V gene: TRBV7-9
clone size: few
J gene: TRBJ1-1
D gene: TRBD1
CDR3 protein: CASSRVPGQGGMNTEAFF
CDR3 DNA: TGTGCCAGCAGCCGGGTGCCGGGACAGGGAGGAATGAACACTGAAGCTTTCTTT

V gene: TRBV10-3
clone size: -
J gene: TRBJ2-1
D gene: TRBD2
CDR3 protein: CAISPGTSGRNNEQFF
CDR3 DNA: TGTGCCATCAGTCCTGGGACTAGCGGGAGGAATAATGAGCAGTTCTTC

V gene: TRBV19
clone size: -
J gene: TRBJ2-6
D gene: TRBD1
CDR3 protein: CASRDRGNPGANVLTF
CDR3 DNA: TGTGCCAGTAGGGACAGGGGAAACCCTGGGGCCAACGTCCTGACTTTC

V gene: TRBV11-2
clone size: few
J gene: TRBJ2-1
D gene: -
CDR3 protein: CASSFWQEQFF
CDR3 DNA: TGTGCCAGCAGCTTCTGGCAAGAGCAGTTCTTC

V gene: TRBV18
clone size: few
J gene: TRBJ1-2
D gene: TRBD1
CDR3 protein: CASSPNDRGPGGYTF
CDR3 DNA: TGTGCCAGCTCACCCAACGACAGGGGGCCCGGTGGCTACACCTTC

V gene: TRBV15
clone size: -
J gene: TRBJ2-1
D gene: -
CDR3 protein: CATSRDRNGYNEQFF
CDR3 DNA: TGTGCCACCAGCAGAGATCGCAACGGGTACAATGAGCAGTTCTTC

V gene: TRBV6-1
clone size: -
J gene: TRBJ2-5
D gene: TRBD1
CDR3 protein: CASSEWWTGLVETQYF
CDR3 DNA: TGTGCCAGCAGTGAATGGTGGACAGGGTTGGTAGAGACCCAGTACTTC

V gene: TRBV7-2
clone size: few
J gene: TRBJ2-1
D gene: TRBD2
CDR3 protein: CASSLTGGSGGLASEQFF
CDR3 DNA: TGTGCCAGCAGCTTAACGGGGGGAAGTGGAGGACTAGCGTCTGAGCAGTTCTTC

V gene: TRBV7-9
clone size: -
J gene: TRBJ2-7
D gene: TRBD1
CDR3 protein: CASSPQRGTGDPYEQYF
CDR3 DNA: TGTGCCAGCAGCCCCCAGCGAGGGACAGGGGATCCCTACGAGCAGTACTTC

V gene: TRBV29-1
clone size: few
J gene: TRBJ2-5
D gene: TRBD1
CDR3 protein: CSVGTGVGQETQYF
CDR3 DNA: TGCAGCGTTGGAACAGGGGTCGGACAAGAGACCCAGTACTTC

V gene: TRBV28
clone size: -
J gene: TRBJ2-7
D gene: -
CDR3 protein: CASSLPLAGIDEQYF
CDR3 DNA: TGTGCCAGCAGTTTACCCTTGGCAGGAATAGACGAGCAGTACTTC

V gene: TRBV5-4
clone size: -
J gene: TRBJ2-5
D gene: -
CDR3 protein: CASSFMGPAETQYF
CDR3 DNA: TGTGCCAGCAGTTTCATGGGGCCCGCCGAGACCCAGTACTTC

V gene: TRBV11-2
clone size: -
J gene: TRBJ2-7
D gene: -
CDR3 protein: CASSFAGISYEQYF
CDR3 DNA: TGTGCCAGCAGCTTTGCGGGGATCTCCTACGAGCAGTACTTC

V gene: TRBV5-1
clone size: -
J gene: TRBJ1-2
D gene: TRBD1
CDR3 protein: CASSYQQGSGYTF
CDR3 DNA: TGCGCCAGCAGCTATCAACAGGGGTCTGGCTACACCTTC

V gene: TRBV5-1
clone size: -
J gene: TRBJ2-7
D gene: -
CDR3 protein: CASSLEAYSYEQYF
CDR3 DNA: TGCGCCAGCAGCTTGGAAGCGTATTCCTACGAGCAGTACTTC

V gene: TRBV4-3
clone size: -
J gene: TRBJ2-5
D gene: TRBD2
CDR3 protein: CASSQATSGRGETQYF
CDR3 DNA: TGCGCCAGCAGCCAAGCCACTAGCGGGAGAGGGGAGACCCAGTACTTC

V gene: TRBV15
clone size: -
J gene: TRBJ2-7
D gene: -
CDR3 protein: CATSRAGVTSYEQYF
CDR3 DNA: TGTGCCACCAGCAGAGCGGGGGTAACCTCCTACGAGCAGTACTTC

V gene: TRBV7-9
clone size: -
J gene: TRBJ1-1
D gene: -
CDR3 protein: CASSNAGRGTEAFF
CDR3 DNA: TGTGCCAGCAGCAATGCAGGGAGGGGCACTGAAGCTTTCTTT

V gene: TRBV7-9
clone size: few
J gene: TRBJ2-7
D gene: TRBD1
CDR3 protein: CASSQGQVVGEQYF
CDR3 DNA: TGTGCCAGCAGCCAGGGACAGGTAGTTGGGGAGCAGTACTTC

V gene: TRBV18
clone size: -
J gene: TRBJ1-1
D gene: -
CDR3 protein: CASSTGSRNTEAFF
CDR3 DNA: TGTGCCAGCTCGACAGGTTCTAGGAACACTGAAGCTTTCTTT

V gene: TRBV7-9
clone size: -
J gene: TRBJ1-1
D gene: -
CDR3 protein: CASSSGHLGNTEAFF
CDR3 DNA: TGTGCCAGCAGCTCGGGACACCTTGGGAACACTGAAGCTTTCTTT

V gene: TRBV28
clone size: few
J gene: TRBJ1-4
D gene: -
CDR3 protein: CASRIRGREKLFF
CDR3 DNA: TGTGCCAGCCGGATCAGGGGACGGGAAAAACTGTTTTTT

V gene: TRBV30
clone size: -
J gene: TRBJ2-7
D gene: -
CDR3 protein: CACQRRLSYEQYF
CDR3 DNA: TGTGCCTGCCAGCGAAGGCTTTCCTACGAGCAGTACTTC

V gene: TRBV9
clone size: -
J gene: TRBJ1-2
D gene: -
CDR3 protein: CASSFQSNYGYTF
CDR3 DNA: TGTGCCAGCAGCTTCCAGTCTAACTATGGCTACACCTTC

V gene: TRBV6-4
clone size: -
J gene: TRBJ1-2
D gene: -
CDR3 protein: CASNGESYGYTF
CDR3 DNA: TGTGCCAGCAATGGGGAGTCCTATGGCTACACCTTC

V gene: TRBV27
clone size: -
J gene: TRBJ1-2
D gene: TRBD1
CDR3 protein: CASKTGLGGYTF
CDR3 DNA: TGTGCCAGCAAGACAGGGCTAGGTGGCTACACCTTC

V gene: TRBV7-2
clone size: -
J gene: TRBJ2-4
D gene: -
CDR3 protein: CASSSLGNIANNIQYF
CDR3 DNA: TGTGCCAGCAGCTCTCTCGGGAACATCGCCAACAACATTCAGTACTTC

V gene: TRBV7-9
clone size: -
J gene: TRBJ2-3
D gene: -
CDR3 protein: CASSPTDTQYF
CDR3 DNA: TGTGCCAGCAGCCCGACAGATACGCAGTATTTT

V gene: TRBV5-4
clone size: -
J gene: TRBJ2-1
D gene: TRBD2
CDR3 protein: CASSSGLAGISEQFF
CDR3 DNA: TGTGCCAGCAGCTCCGGACTAGCGGGAATTAGTGAGCAGTTCTTC

V gene: TRBV11-1
clone size: few
J gene: TRBJ2-5
D gene: TRBD2
CDR3 protein: CASSFGHGLGQETQYF
CDR3 DNA: TGTGCCAGCAGCTTCGGCCACGGACTAGGCCAAGAGACCCAGTACTTC

V gene: TRBV20-1
clone size: -
J gene: TRBJ1-2
D gene: TRBD1
CDR3 protein: CSAIDRGGYTF
CDR3 DNA: TGCAGTGCTATAGACAGGGGTGGCTACACCTTC

V gene: TRBV23-1
clone size: few
J gene: TRBJ1-2
D gene: -
CDR3 protein: CASSPGVSGCYGYTF
CDR3 DNA: TGCGCCAGCAGTCCAGGGGTTTCCGGGTGCTATGGCTACACCTTC

V gene: TRBV28
clone size: -
J gene: TRBJ2-3
D gene: -
CDR3 protein: CASRGGGFSRVYF
CDR3 DNA: TGTGCCAGCAGGGGGGGTGGGTTCTCACGGGTGTATTTT

V gene: TRBV2
clone size: -
J gene: TRBJ2-7
D gene: TRBD2
CDR3 protein: CASTPRGSGSRSSYEQYF
CDR3 DNA: TGTGCCAGCACTCCCCGGGGTAGCGGGAGCCGTAGCTCCTACGAGCAGTACTTC

V gene: TRBV7-3
clone size: few
J gene: TRBJ2-2
D gene: -
CDR3 protein: CASSFGAGRGELFF
CDR3 DNA: TGTGCCAGCAGCTTCGGCGCGGGGCGCGGGGAGCTGTTTTTT

V gene: TRBV4-1
clone size: -
J gene: TRBJ1-1
D gene: -
CDR3 protein: CASSQGLRLDTEAFF
CDR3 DNA: TGCGCCAGCAGCCAGGGCCTGCGTTTGGACACTGAAGCTTTCTTT